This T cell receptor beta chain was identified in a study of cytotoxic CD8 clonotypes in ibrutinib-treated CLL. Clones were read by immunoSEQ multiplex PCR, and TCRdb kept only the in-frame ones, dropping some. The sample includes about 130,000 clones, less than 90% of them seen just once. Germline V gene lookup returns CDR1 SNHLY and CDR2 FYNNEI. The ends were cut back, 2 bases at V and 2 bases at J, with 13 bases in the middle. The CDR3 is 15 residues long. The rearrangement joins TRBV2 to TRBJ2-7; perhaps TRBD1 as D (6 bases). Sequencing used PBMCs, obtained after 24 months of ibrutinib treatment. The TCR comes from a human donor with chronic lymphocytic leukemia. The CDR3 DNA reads TGTGCCAGCAGTGAATTGGGAAGGGACACCTACGAGCAGTACTTC. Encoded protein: CASSELGRDTYEQYF.